The clone carrying this TCR beta chain was recorded many times. This specimen comes from a study of T cells in Graves' hyperthyroidism and ophthalmopathy. The ends were cut back, 0 bases at V and 9 bases at J, with 10 bases in the middle. CDR3 length: 13 amino acids. CDR1 and CDR2 from the germline V gene are SGHRS and YFSETQ. Amplification targeted TCR beta CDR3 regions from RNA transcripts. Primed by the HTBI set, a first-round RT-PCR was run on the TCR CDR3. MiXCR, applied by TCRdb to the multiplex PCR reads, yields one record per CDR3 protein. The sample contains about 640,000 distinct CDR3 sequences, 14% of which appear only once.

The receptor's source is a woman between 45 and 65 years old with Graves' ophthalmopathy. The genes are TRBV5-1 and TRBJ2-1, with a tentative D call TRBD1 (5 bases). Sequencing used blood. DNA of the CDR3: TGCGCCAGCAGCTTGGCTTTAAGGGGTGAGCAGTTCTTC. It yields the protein CASSLALRGEQFF.